These 4 T cell receptor beta chains were all obtained from the same sample, sequenced in a study of monozygotic twins with inflammatory bowel disease. TCRdb re-analyzed the 5' RACE reads; it lists each CDR3 protein once, without DNA. The sample totals fewer than 350,000 distinct CDR3 sequences. The sequenced sample was blood. These TCRs come from a human donor with ulcerative colitis or Crohn's disease, or a healthy co-twin of an affected twin (not recorded which).

The chain couples TRBV24-1 to TRBJ2-1; the D call of TRBD1 rests on TCRdb alone, since no DNA is present to check it. The CDR3 runs to 13 residues. In germline, CDR1 is KGHDR, CDR2 SFDVKD. CDR3 in amino acids: CATSDQGADEQFF.

The chain carries TRBV5-1 and TRBJ2-3; the TRBD1 assignment by TCRdb is unverifiable without DNA. The CDR3 covers 16 residues. Looked up from germline, CDR1 is SGHRS and CDR2 is YFSETQ. CDR3 protein: CASSGDSAFTTDTQYF.

The V gene is TRBV2, the J gene TRBJ2-2; the TCRdb call, TRBD2, lacks DNA for checking. Germline V gene data show CDR1 as SNHLY and CDR2 as FYNNEI. The CDR3 is 16 residues long. CDR3 sequence reads: CASSEGGGLNTGELFF.

J is TRBJ1-5 and V is TRBV27; no DNA is available, so the TRBD1 call from TCRdb remains unchecked. CDR1 is MNHEY, CDR2 SMNVEV, per germline (reference sequence). The CDR3 is 14 residues long. This CDR3 reads CASSTQGDGQPQHF.